By sample share, the clone carrying this T cell receptor beta chain is medium-sized (0.01 to 0.1%). Its antigen is not identified. During its preparation, the TCRbeta library received unique molecular identifiers. Each CDR3 protein gets one entry after TCRdb re-called the PCR reads with MiXCR. This table holds approximately 31,000 distinct CDR3 sequences, under 8% found once. The source of the sample is a study of T-cell reconstitution after alpha-beta-depleted transplantation in children. Broader study findings: Hyperexpanded clones declined; after one year, newly produced T cells mostly supplied diversity. Recipient T cells and thymic progenitors that survived were the source of the high TCRbeta diversity seen at day 60 in some patients. About two months after transplant, alpha-beta T cells reportedly came from several hundred expanded graft clones.

The CDR3 sequence is 14 residues long. Germline V gene lookup returns CDR1 SGHRS and CDR2 YFSETQ. V was pared by 4 bases and J by 5 bases, with 13 bases between. The gene calls are TRBV5-1 and TRBJ2-1; perhaps D is TRBD1 or TRBD2 (5 bases each). The sample in question was peripheral blood, obtained 60 days after TCRalphabeta/CD19-depleted stem cell transplant. The sequence was collected from a child younger than two who had a stem cell transplant for acute myeloid leukemia, so the T cells may come from the graft donor. CDR3 region: CASSPGTYHNEQFF. The CDR3 DNA reads as TGCGCCAGCAGCCCCGGGACCTACCACAATGAGCAGTTCTTC.